A selection of T cell receptor beta chains follows, all from one sample in a study of beta chain features in type 1 diabetes. The protocol was immunoSEQ multiplex PCR, while the TCRdb copy is restricted to in-frame clones and leaves out a portion. The sample records a few hundred thousand clones, 9.5% to 13% being singletons. Material: central memory CD4+ T cells from blood. The receptor set was obtained from a man in his late teens or twenties in good health. The CDR3 runs from the conserved cysteine through the conserved F or W. Fields, in order: V gene, J gene, clone size, CDR3 protein. Size is stated for part of the rows, as once, few or many counts, or as a class when the clone is expanded.

V: TRBV7-2; J: TRBJ2-3; size: -; CDR3: CASSALGGFTDTQYF
V: TRBV7-2; J: TRBJ2-5; size: -; CDR3: CASSLVRGETQYF
V: TRBV29-1; J: TRBJ2-2; size: many; CDR3: CSVVRAGELFF
V: TRBV30; J: TRBJ1-3; size: few; CDR3: CAWSVETIYF
V: TRBV28; J: TRBJ2-5; size: few; CDR3: CASSLGTGANTETQYF
V: TRBV27; J: TRBJ1-5; size: many; CDR3: CASSLASTGGNQPQHF
V: TRBV23-1; J: TRBJ1-3; size: few; CDR3: CASSQSTGNTIYF
V: TRBV7-2; J: TRBJ2-7; size: many; CDR3: CASSLVGRAYEQYF
V: TRBV20-1; J: TRBJ2-3; size: -; CDR3: CSARFTDTQYF
V: TRBV9; J: TRBJ1-5; size: -; CDR3: CASSASGGGNQPQHF